One and the same sample provided the 6 T cell receptor beta chains below, sequenced in a study of monozygotic twins with inflammatory bowel disease. TCRdb derives one entry per CDR3 protein from the 5' RACE reads, leaving out DNA. Seen in this sample are a few hundred thousand distinct CDR3 sequences; the ten most common clones hold just over 2.5%. Material: blood. The source of these receptors is a human donor with ulcerative colitis or Crohn's disease, or a healthy co-twin of an affected twin (not recorded which).

The chain links TRBV12-3 or TRBV12-4 to TRBJ1-5; checking the TCRdb D call of TRBD1 is not possible without DNA. The CDR3 totals 16 residues. The CDR3: CASSRPPGNSNQPQHF.

The V and J genes are TRBV5-1 and TRBJ2-3; TCRdb reports TRBD1, a call that lacks DNA to check it against. Germline V CDR1 and CDR2: SGHRS, YFSETQ. This CDR3 is built from 15 residues. The CDR3 reads CASSPGTVSTDTQYF.

The rearrangement uses TRBV5-1 and TRBJ2-7. The CDR3 consists of 14 residues. Germline CDR1 is SGHRS and CDR2 is YFSETQ. The CDR3 sequence: CASSLDGVRGEQYF.

The chain carries TRBV7-8 and TRBJ2-7. CDR3 length: 13 residues. Germline CDR1 reads SGHVS; CDR2 reads FQNEAQ. CDR3 loop: CASSDSGLYEQYF.

The chain uses TRBV7-2 and TRBJ2-3; TCRdb proposes TRBD2, but this gene call is untestable without DNA. The CDR3 sequence is 17 residues long. Per germline, CDR1 SGHTA and CDR2 FQGNSA. The CDR3 sequence: CASSLGSSGGAADTQYF.

V is TRBV12-3 or TRBV12-4 and J is TRBJ1-1; the TRBD1 assignment by TCRdb is unverifiable without DNA. The CDR3 runs 15 residues. CDR3 sequence: CASSLYGTGKLEAFF.